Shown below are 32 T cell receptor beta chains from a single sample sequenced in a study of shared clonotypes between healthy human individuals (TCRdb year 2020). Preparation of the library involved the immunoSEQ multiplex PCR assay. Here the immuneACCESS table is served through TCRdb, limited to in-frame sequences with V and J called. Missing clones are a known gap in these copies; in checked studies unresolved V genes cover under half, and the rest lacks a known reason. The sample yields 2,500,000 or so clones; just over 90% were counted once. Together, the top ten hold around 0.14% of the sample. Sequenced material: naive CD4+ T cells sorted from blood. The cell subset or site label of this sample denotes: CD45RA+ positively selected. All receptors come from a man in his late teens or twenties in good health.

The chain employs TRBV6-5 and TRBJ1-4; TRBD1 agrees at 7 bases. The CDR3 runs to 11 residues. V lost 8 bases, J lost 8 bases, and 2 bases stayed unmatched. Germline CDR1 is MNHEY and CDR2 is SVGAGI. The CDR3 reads CASSQGEKLFF. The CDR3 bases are TGTGCCAGCTCACAGGGGGAAAAACTGTTTTTT.

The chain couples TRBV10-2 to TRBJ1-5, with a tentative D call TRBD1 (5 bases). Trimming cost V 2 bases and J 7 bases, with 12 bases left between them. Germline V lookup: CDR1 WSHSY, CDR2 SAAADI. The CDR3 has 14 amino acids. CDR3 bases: TGCGCCAGCAGTGAGGGGGGATCCAACCAGCCCCAGCATTTT. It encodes CASSEGGSNQPQHF.

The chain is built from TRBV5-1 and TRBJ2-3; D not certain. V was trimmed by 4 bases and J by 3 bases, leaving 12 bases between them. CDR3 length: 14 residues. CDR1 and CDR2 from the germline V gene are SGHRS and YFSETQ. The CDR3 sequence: CASSHASETDTQYF. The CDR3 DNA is TGCGCCAGCAGCCATGCTTCGGAAACAGATACGCAGTATTTT.

The CDR3 reads CASRKDRVSNEKLFF. The CDR3 coding sequence is TGTGCCAGCAGAAAAGACAGGGTTTCTAATGAAAAACTGTTTTTT. V and J are TRBV6-1 and TRBJ1-4; 7 nucleotides agree with TRBD1. V was pared by 6 bases and J by 3 bases, with 7 bases of the junction left unmatched. The germline V gene has CDR1 MNHNS and CDR2 SASEGT. The CDR3 totals 15 residues.

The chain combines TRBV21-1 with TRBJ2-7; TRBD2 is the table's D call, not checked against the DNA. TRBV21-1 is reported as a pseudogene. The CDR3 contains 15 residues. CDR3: CASSKGPLPCYEQYF. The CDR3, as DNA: TGTGCCAGCAGCAAAGGTCCCCTCCCCTGCTACGAGCAGTACTTC.

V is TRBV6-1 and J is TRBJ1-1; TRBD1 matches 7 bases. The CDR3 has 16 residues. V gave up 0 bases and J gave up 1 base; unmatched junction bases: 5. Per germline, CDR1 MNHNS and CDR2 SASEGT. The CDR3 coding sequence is TGTGCCAGCAGTGAAGCATTGACAGGGCCGAACACTGAAGCTTTCTTT. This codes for CASSEALTGPNTEAFF.

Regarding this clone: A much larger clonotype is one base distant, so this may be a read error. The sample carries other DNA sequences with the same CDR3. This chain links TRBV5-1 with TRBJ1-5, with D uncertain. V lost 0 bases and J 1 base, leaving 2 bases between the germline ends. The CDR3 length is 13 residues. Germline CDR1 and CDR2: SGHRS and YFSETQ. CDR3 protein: CASSLESNQPQHF. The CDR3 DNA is TGCGCCAGCAGCTTGGAAAGCAATCAGCCCCAGCATTTT.

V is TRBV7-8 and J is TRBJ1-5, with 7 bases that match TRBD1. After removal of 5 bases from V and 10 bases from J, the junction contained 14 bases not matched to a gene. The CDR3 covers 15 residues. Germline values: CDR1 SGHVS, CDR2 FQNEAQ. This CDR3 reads CASSANSGTALPQHF. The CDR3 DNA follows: TGTGCCAGCAGCGCTAACTCTGGGACAGCCCTCCCCCAGCATTTT.

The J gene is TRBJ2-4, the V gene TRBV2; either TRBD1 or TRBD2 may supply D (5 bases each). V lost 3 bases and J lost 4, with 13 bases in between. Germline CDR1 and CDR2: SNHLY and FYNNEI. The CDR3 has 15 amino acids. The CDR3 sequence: CASSEDITGKNIQYF. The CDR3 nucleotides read TGTGCCAGCAGTGAGGACATTACGGGAAAAAACATTCAGTACTTC.

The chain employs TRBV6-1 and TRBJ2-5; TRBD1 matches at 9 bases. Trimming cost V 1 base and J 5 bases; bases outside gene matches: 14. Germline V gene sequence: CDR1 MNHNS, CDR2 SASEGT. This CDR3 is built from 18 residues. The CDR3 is CASSEGLSPGTGWETQYF. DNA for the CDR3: TGTGCCAGCAGTGAAGGCCTCTCGCCTGGGACAGGGTGGGAGACCCAGTACTTC.

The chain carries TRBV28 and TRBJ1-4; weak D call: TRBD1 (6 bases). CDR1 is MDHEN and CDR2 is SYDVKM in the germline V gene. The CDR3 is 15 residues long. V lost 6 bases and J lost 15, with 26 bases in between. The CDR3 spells CASSYGQPGRVGVFF. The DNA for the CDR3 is TGTGCCAGCAGCTACGGACAGCCGGGGAGGGTTGGAGTGTTTTTT.

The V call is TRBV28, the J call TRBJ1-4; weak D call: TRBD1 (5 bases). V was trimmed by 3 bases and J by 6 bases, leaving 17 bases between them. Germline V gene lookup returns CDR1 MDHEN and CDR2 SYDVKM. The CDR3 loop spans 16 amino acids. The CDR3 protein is CASSLNTGTGDEKLFF. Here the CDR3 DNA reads TGTGCCAGCAGTTTGAATACCGGGACTGGTGATGAAAAACTGTTTTTT. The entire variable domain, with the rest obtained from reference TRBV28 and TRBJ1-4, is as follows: DVKVTQSSRYLVKRTGEKVFLECVQDMDHENMFWYRQDPGLGLRLIYFSYDVKMKEKGDIPEGYSVSREKKERFSLILESASTNQTSMYLCASSLNTGTGDEKLFFGSGTQLSVL.

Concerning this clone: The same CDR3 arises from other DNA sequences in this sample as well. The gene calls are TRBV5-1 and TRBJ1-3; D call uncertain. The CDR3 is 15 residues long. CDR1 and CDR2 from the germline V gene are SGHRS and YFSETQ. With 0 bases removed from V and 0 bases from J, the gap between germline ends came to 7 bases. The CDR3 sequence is CASSLGSSSGNTIYF. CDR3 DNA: TGCGCCAGCAGCTTGGGCAGCAGCTCTGGAAACACCATATATTTT.

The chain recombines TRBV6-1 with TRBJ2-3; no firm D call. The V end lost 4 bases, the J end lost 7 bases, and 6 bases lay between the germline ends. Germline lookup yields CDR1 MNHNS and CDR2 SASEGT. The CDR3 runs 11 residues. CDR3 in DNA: TGTGCCAGCAGTGCCAGGCATACGCAGTATTTT. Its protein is CASSARHTQYF.

The CDR3 coding sequence is TGTGCCAGCAGCGTAGCAGAGAGGTTGACCGGGGAGCTGTTTTTT. Encoded protein: CASSVAERLTGELFF. The chain carries TRBV9 and TRBJ2-2; no clear D gene. Germline assignment: CDR1 SGDLS and CDR2 YYNGEE. This CDR3 is 15 amino acids long. The V end was cut by 0 bases, the J end by 5 bases, with 11 bases between.

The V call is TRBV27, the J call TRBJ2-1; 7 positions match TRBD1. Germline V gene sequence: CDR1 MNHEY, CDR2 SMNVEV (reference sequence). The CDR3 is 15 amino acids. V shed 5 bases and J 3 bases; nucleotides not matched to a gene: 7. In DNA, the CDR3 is TGTGCCAGCAGTCCGAGGGGGACAGACTACAATGAGCAGTTCTTC. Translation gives CASSPRGTDYNEQFF.

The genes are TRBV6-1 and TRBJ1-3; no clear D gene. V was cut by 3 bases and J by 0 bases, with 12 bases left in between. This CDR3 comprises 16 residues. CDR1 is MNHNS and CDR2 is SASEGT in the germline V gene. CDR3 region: CASSDSGAISGNTIYF. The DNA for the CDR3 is TGTGCCAGCAGTGATTCGGGCGCTATCTCTGGAAACACCATATATTTT.

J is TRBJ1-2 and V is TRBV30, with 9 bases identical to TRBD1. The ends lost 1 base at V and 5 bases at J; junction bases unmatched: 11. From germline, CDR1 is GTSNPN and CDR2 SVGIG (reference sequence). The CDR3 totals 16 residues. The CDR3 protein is CAWSAGTGTSLYGYTF. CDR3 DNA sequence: TGTGCCTGGAGTGCGGGGACAGGGACGAGTTTGTATGGCTACACCTTC.

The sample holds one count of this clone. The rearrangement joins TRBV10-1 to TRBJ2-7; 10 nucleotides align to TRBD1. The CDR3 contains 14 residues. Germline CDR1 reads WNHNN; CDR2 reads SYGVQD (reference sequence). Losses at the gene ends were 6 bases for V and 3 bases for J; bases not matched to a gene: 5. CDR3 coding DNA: TGCGCCAGCAGGCGGCGGACAGGGGGCTACGAGCAGTACTTC. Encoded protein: CASRRRTGGYEQYF.

CDR3 in amino acids: CASSLAQPLGEQYF. CDR3 in DNA: TGTGCCAGCAGCTTAGCCCAGCCCCTGGGCGAGCAGTACTTC. The chain carries TRBV7-2 and TRBJ2-7, with D uncertain. Trimming pared 0 bases from V and 6 bases from J, leaving 12 bases between. The CDR3 has 14 residues. CDR1 is SGHTA, CDR2 FQGNSA, per germline.

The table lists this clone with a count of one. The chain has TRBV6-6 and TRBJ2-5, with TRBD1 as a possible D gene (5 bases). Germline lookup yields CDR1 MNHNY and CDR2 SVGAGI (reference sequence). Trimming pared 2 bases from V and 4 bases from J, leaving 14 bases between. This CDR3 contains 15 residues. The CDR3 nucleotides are TGTGCCAGCAGTTACCTGGGGCTGCCCCCAGAGACCCAGTACTTC. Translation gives CASSYLGLPPETQYF.

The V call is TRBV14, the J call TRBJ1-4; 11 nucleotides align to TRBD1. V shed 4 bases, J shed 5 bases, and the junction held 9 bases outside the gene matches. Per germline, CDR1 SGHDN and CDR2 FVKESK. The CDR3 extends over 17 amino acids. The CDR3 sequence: CASSPRDRGVRNEKLFF. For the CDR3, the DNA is TGTGCCAGCAGCCCTCGGGACAGGGGGGTTAGAAATGAAAAACTGTTTTTT.

The CDR3 DNA follows: TGTGCCAGCTCACCAGCCAAAAGGCCTGAAGCTTTCTTT. Residues: CASSPAKRPEAFF. The chain is built from TRBV18 and TRBJ1-1, with D hard to call. CDR3 length: 13 amino acids. The V and J ends lost 2 bases and 6 bases respectively, with 10 bases between them. In germline, CDR1 is KGHSH, CDR2 LQKENI.

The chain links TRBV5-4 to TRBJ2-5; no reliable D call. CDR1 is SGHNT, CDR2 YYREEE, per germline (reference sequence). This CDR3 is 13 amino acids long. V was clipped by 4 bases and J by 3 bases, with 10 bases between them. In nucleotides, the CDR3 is TGTGCCAGCAGCCTACCGACCGAAGAGACCCAGTACTTC. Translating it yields CASSLPTEETQYF.

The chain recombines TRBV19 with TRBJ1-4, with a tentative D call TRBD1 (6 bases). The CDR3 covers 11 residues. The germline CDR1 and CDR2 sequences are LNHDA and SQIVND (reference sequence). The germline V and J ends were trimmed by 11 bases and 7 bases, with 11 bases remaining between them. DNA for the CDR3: TGTGCCGTACAGGGAGGTGAAAAACTGTTTTTT. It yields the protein CAVQGGEKLFF.

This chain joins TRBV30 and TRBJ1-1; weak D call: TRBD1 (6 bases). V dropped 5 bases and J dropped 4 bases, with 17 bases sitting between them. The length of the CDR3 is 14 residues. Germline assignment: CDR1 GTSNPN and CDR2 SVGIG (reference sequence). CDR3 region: CAWDTAGAGTEAFF. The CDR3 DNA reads TGTGCCTGGGATACTGCAGGGGCGGGCACTGAAGCTTTCTTT. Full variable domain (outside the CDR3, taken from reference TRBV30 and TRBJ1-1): SQTIHQWPATLVQPVGSPLSLECTVEGTSNPNLYWYRQAAGRGLQLLFYSVGIGQISSEVPQNLSASRPQDRQFILSSKKLLLSDSGFYLCAWDTAGAGTEAFFGQGTRLTVV.

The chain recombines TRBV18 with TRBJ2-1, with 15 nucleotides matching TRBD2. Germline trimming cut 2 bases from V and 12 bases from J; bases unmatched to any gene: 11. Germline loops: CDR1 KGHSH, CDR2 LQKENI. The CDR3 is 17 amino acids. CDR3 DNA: TGTGCCAGCTCACCAAGGACTAGCGGGAGGGCTACCCTGGGGCAGTTCTTC. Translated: CASSPRTSGRATLGQFF. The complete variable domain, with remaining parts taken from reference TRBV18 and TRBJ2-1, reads NAGVMQNPRHLVRRRGQEARLRCSPMKGHSHVYWYRQLPEEGLKFMVYLQKENIIDESGMPKERFSAEFPKEGPSILRIQQVVRGDSAAYFCASSPRTSGRATLGQFFGPGTRLTVL.

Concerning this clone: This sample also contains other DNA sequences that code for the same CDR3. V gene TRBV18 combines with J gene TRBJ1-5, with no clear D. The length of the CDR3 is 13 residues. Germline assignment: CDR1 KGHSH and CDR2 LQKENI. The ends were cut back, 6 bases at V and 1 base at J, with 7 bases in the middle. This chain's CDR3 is CASSADSNQPQHF. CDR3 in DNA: TGTGCCAGCTCTGCGGACAGCAATCAGCCCCAGCATTTT.

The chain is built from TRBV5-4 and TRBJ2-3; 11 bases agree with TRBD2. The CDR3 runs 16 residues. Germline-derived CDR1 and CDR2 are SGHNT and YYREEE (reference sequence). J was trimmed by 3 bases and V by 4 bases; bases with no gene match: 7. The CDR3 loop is CASSLDSGRGTDTQYF. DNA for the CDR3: TGTGCCAGCAGCCTCGATAGCGGGAGGGGGACAGATACGCAGTATTTT. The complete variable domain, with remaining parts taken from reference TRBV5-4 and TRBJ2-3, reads ETGVTQSPTHLIKTRGQQVTLRCSSQSGHNTVSWYQQALGQGPQFIFQYYREEENGRGNFPPRFSGLQFPNYSSELNVNALELDDSALYLCASSLDSGRGTDTQYFGPGTRLTVL.

CDR3 DNA sequence: TGTGCCAGTAGCCTAGCGGGGGGCGGGGAGACCCAGTACTTC. Protein sequence: CASSLAGGGETQYF. The V call is TRBV19, the J call TRBJ2-5, with 11 bases identical to TRBD2. The CDR3 length is 14 residues. Per the germline V gene, CDR1 is LNHDA and CDR2 is SQIVND (reference sequence). Trimming took 6 bases from V and 5 from J; bases not matched to a gene: 5.

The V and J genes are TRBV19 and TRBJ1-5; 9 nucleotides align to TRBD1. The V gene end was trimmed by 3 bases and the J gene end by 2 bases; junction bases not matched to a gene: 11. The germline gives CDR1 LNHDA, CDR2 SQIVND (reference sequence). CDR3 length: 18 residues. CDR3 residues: CASSMGGQGLLRNQPQHF. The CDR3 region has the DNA TGTGCCAGTAGTATGGGGGGACAGGGCCTCTTACGCAATCAGCCCCAGCATTTT.

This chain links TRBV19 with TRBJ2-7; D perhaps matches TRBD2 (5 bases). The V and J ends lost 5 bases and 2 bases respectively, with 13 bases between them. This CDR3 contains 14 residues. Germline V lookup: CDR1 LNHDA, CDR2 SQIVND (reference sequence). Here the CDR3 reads CASSRTGIPYEQYF. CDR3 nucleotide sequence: TGTGCCAGTAGTCGGACCGGGATCCCCTACGAGCAGTACTTC. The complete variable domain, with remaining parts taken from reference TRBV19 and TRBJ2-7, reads DGGITQSPKYLFRKEGQNVTLSCEQNLNHDAMYWYRQDPGQGLRLIYYSQIVNDFQKGDIAEGYSVSREKKESFPLTVTSAQKNPTAFYLCASSRTGIPYEQYFGPGTRLTVT.